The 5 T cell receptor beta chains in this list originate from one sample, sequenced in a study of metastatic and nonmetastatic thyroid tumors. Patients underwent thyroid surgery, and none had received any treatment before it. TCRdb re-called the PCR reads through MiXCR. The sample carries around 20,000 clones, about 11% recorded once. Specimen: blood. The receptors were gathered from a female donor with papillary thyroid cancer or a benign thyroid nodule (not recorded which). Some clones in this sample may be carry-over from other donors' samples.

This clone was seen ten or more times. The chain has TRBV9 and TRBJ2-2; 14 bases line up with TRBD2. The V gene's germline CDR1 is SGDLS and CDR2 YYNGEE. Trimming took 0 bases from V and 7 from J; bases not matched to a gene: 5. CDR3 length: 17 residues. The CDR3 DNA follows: TGTGCCAGCAGCGTAGGGACTAGCGGGAGGTCCGGCGGGGAGCTGTTTTTT. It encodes CASSVGTSGRSGGELFF.

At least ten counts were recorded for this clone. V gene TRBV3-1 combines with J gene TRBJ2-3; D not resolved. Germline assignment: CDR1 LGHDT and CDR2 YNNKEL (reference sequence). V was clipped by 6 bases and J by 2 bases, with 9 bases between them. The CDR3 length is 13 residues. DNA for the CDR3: TGTGCCAGCAGTACCGCCCTCACAGATACGCAGTATTTT. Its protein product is CASSTALTDTQYF.

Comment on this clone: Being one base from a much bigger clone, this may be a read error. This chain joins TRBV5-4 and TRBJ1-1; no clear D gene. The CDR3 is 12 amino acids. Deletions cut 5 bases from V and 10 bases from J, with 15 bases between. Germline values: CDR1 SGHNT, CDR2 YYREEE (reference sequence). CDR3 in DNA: TGTGCCAGCAGTCTGGGGTATTCTGTAGCTTTCTTT. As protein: CASSLGYSVAFF.

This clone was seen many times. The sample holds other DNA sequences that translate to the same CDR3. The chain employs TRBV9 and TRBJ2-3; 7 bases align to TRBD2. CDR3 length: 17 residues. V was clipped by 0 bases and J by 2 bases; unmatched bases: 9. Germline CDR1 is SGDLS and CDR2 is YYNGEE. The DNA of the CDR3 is TGTGCCAGCAGCGTAGCTGTTCTAGCGGCAAACACAGATACGCAGTATTTT. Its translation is CASSVAVLAANTDTQYF.

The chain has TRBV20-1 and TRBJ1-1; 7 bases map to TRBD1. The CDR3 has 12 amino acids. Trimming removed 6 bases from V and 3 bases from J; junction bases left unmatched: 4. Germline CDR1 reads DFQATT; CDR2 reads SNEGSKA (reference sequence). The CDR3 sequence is CSANQGDTEAFF. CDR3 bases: TGCAGTGCCAATCAGGGGGACACTGAAGCTTTCTTT.